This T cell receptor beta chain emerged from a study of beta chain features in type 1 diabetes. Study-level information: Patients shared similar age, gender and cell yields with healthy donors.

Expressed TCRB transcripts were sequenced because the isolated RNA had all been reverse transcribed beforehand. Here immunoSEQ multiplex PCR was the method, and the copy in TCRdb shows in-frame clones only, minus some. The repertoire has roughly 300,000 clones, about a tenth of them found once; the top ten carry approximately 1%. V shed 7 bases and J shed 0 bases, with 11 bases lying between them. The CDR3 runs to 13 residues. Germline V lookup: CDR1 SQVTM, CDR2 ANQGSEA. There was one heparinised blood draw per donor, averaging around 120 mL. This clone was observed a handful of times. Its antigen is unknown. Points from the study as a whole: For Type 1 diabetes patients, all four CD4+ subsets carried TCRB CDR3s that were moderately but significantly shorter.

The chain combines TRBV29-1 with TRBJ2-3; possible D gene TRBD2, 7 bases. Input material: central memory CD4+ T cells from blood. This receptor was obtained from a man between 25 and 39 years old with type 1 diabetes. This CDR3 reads CSEGGASTDTQYF. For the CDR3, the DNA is TGCAGCGAGGGGGGGGCGAGCACAGATACGCAGTATTTT.